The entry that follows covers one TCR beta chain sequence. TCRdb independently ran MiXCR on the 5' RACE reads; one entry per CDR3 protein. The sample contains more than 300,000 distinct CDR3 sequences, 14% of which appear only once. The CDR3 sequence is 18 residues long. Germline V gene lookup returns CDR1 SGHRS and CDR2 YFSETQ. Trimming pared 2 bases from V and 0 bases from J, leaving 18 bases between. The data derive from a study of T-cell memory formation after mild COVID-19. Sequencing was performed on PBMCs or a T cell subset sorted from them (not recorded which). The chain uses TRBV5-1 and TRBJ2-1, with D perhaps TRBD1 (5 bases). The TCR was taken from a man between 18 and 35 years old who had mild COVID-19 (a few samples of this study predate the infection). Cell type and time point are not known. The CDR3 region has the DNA TGCGCCAGCAGCTTTCTGGCCCAGACAGCAAGCTCCTACAATGAGCAGTTCTTC. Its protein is CASSFLAQTASSYNEQFF.